This T cell receptor beta chain was captured in a study of blood T cell repertoires in COVID-19. About the study: The origin of the acute and convalescent COVID-19 samples was the United States, Italy and Spain. T cells, B-cell-depleted T cells, or PBMCs provided the cDNA or gDNA that served as material.

CDR3 length: 16 amino acids. CDR1 MNHEY and CDR2 SVGAGI come from the germline V gene. Germline trimming cut 2 bases from V and 1 base from J; bases unmatched to any gene: 2. Sequenced by immunoSEQ multiplex PCR; TCRdb stores in-frame clones only, minus some. Of more than 250,000 clones in the sample, approximately 90% are singletons; the top ten hold more than 0.95%. Allocation to cohorts depended on clinical history reported by the participants. The clonotype comes from a woman aged 35 to 49 with acute COVID-19. The chain has TRBV6-5 and TRBJ2-1, with 10 bases identical to TRBD1. Sequenced: PBMCs or T cells enriched from blood (not recorded which). The CDR3 is CASSYGQGVSYNEQFF. CDR3 in DNA: TGTGCCAGCAGTTACGGACAGGGGGTGTCCTACAATGAGCAGTTCTTC.